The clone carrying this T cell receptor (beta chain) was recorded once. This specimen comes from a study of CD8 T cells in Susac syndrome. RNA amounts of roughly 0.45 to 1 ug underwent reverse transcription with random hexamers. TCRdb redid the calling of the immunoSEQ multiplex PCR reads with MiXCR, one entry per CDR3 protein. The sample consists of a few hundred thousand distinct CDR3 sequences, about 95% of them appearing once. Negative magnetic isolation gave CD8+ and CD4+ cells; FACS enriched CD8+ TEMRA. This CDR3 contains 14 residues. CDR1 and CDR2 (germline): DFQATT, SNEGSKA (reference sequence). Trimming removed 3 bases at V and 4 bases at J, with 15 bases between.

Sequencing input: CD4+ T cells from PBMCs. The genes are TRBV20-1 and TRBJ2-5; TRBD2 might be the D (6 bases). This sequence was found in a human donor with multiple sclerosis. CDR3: CSARISLASETQYF. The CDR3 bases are TGCAGTGCTAGGATATCGCTAGCGTCAGAGACCCAGTACTTC.